Listed here is a single T cell receptor (beta chain). This clonotype has at least ten counts. The antigen it binds to is not known. Base qualities are not recorded, but no much larger clone differs from it by a single base. The data were obtained in a study of T cell repertoires in cytomegalovirus infection (dated by TCRdb to between 2018 and 2021). At the level of the whole study: Because public TCR beta signatures pointed to carriage of CMV infection together with the matching HLA type, the HLA type of each donor mattered for the analysis. What the authors observed across the whole study: In both this cohort and an independent approximately 350-donor cohort, the cumulative frequency of public TCR beta family members distinguished carriers of CMV infection plus the relevant HLA type. The ex vivo response was dominated by HLA-C-restricted CMV-specific TCR beta clonotypes, and the single most frequent clonotype in two of eight donors was supplied by these HLA-C-restricted clonotypes.

CDR1 and CDR2 are drawn from the germline V gene: SGHVS, FNYEAQ. The CDR3 starts with the cysteine, ends with the phenylalanine, and has 17 residues. Just the 51-base CDR3 DNA is kept, in frame starting at base 1. V ends up 0 bases short and J 4 bases short, with an unmatched junction base count of 9. Instrument on record: Illumina HiSeq 1500. In-frame beta chains were kept once TCRdb had trimmed the public reads at Q25 with fastp and called clones with MiXCR. Entries are consolidated by CDR3 protein sequence, retaining the most common genes and DNA. The sample yields 250,000 or so distinct CDR3 sequences; 15% to 20% were counted once. Jointly, the top ten make up around half of the sample.

This TCR came from a human donor in good health (CMV status not recorded). Some clones in this sample may be carry-over from other donors' samples. The sample comprised CD8+ T cells from PBMCs. In this chain, TRBV7-6 is recombined with TRBJ1-1; TRBD1 lines up with 9 middle nucleotides. The DNA sequence follows: TGTGCCAGCAGCTTAGCTGGGACAGGGTATGGTAGCACTGAAGCTTTCTTT. Translation gives CASSLAGTGYGSTEAFF.